The sequence of this TCR beta chain was determined in a study of blood T cell repertoires in COVID-19. Study-level background: Nucleic acid was either cDNA or gDNA, and it came from T cells, B-cell-depleted T cells, or PBMCs.

TCRdb's copy holds only in-frame clones and misses some; the assay was immunoSEQ multiplex PCR. The sample has approximately 380,000 clones; 70% to 90% are singletons. Cohorts were assigned according to the clinical history that participants reported. Only a few counts were recorded for this clone. The length of the CDR3 is 17 residues. The J segment lost 4 bases and the V segment lost 7 bases, leaving 18 bases of the junction unmatched. The germline V gene encodes CDR1 LNHDA and CDR2 SQIVND (reference sequence). This TCR was sampled from a woman between 18 and 29 years old who had recovered from COVID-19. The chain links TRBV19 to TRBJ1-1; the match to TRBD1 covers 7 bases. Sequencing was carried out using PBMCs or T cells enriched from blood (not recorded which). The chain's CDR3 is CASKSLGKQGKSTEAFF. The DNA for the CDR3 is TGTGCCAGTAAGTCTCTGGGCAAACAGGGGAAGAGCACTGAAGCTTTCTTT.